The T cell receptor (beta chain) under discussion was sequenced for a study of blood T cell repertoires in COVID-19. On the study more broadly: PBMCs, B-cell-depleted T cells, or T cells provided the cDNA or gDNA that made up the material.

While infection was still active, Seattle patients were enrolled and then followed longitudinally. Produced via immunoSEQ multiplex PCR; TCRdb's table is partial and in-frame only. Counted here are 330,000 or so clones, approximately 86% occurring once; the ten biggest clones make up roughly a tenth. Germline V gives CDR1 SEHNR, CDR2 FQNEAQ (reference sequence). The CDR3 runs 12 residues. Trimming removed 5 bases from V and 3 bases from J, with 8 bases in between. This clone was recorded once. The clonotype was recovered from a man aged 25 to 40 with COVID-19, enrolled during active disease. V and J are TRBV7-9 and TRBJ2-7; D uncertain. The specimen was peripheral blood. DNA of the CDR3: TGTGCCAGCAGCATTAGCAACTACGAGCAGTACTTC. Translation gives CASSISNYEQYF.